These 20 T cell receptor beta chains came from one sample sequenced in a study of T cells expressing NK-cell markers. No DNA is given; TCRdb re-called the 5' RACE reads and lists each CDR3 protein once. The sample holds about 300,000 distinct CDR3 sequences. The sequencing sample was made of blood T cells: a sorted CD56 or NKG2C T cell subset, CD4+ or CD8+ T cells, or bulk PBMC T cells (not recorded which). These TCRs come from a woman aged 18-69 years in good health.

V and J are TRBV30 and TRBJ1-1; TCRdb's D call, TRBD1, is unchecked because there is no DNA. The germline gives CDR1 GTSNPN, CDR2 SVGIG (reference sequence). The CDR3 runs 15 residues. The CDR3 loop is CAWSPRQGRWTEAFF.

This chain joins TRBV6-5 and TRBJ1-6; there is no DNA to check the TCRdb D call of TRBD1. Germline assignment: CDR1 MNHEY and CDR2 SVGAGI. The CDR3 is 12 amino acids. CDR3: CASSPRGSPLHF.

The rearrangement joins TRBV6-1 to TRBJ1-3; TCRdb proposes TRBD1, but this gene call is untestable without DNA. CDR1 and CDR2 from the germline V gene are MNHNS and SASEGT. The CDR3 is made up of 14 amino acids. CDR3 amino acids: CASRLRGSGNTIYF.

J is TRBJ2-1 and V is TRBV10-1; TCRdb designates TRBD2, a call that cannot be tested without DNA. The V gene's germline CDR1 is WNHNN and CDR2 SYGVQD (reference sequence). This CDR3 is built from 16 residues. The CDR3 loop is CASRRALAGETNEQFF.

CDR3 region: CASSPASNNEQFF. V is TRBV18 and J is TRBJ2-1. Germline lookup yields CDR1 KGHSH and CDR2 LQKENI. The CDR3 is 13 amino acids.

The chain links TRBV20-1 to TRBJ2-1; TCRdb gives TRBD1 as the D gene, but with no DNA this cannot be confirmed. Germline V gene sequence: CDR1 DFQATT, CDR2 SNEGSKA (reference sequence). This CDR3 has 16 amino acids. This CDR3 reads CSARRGKGGKYNEQFF.

The rearrangement joins TRBV15 to TRBJ1-2; absent DNA, TCRdb's TRBD1 call cannot be checked. Germline V gives CDR1 LNHNV, CDR2 YYDKDF (reference sequence). The CDR3 contains 14 residues. The CDR3 loop reads CATSPGGKGYGYTF.

The chain is built from TRBV7-6 and TRBJ2-2. This CDR3 is built from 16 residues. CDR1 and CDR2 (germline): SGHVS, FNYEAQ. CDR3 protein: CASSFHERANTGELFF. Full variable domain (remainder filled in from reference TRBV7-6 and TRBJ2-2): GAGVSQSPRYKVTKRGQDVALRCDPISGHVSLYWYRQALGQGPEFLTYFNYEAQQDKSGLPNDRFSAERPEGSISTLTIQRTEQRDSAMYRCASSFHERANTGELFFGEGSRLTVL.

The J gene is TRBJ2-7, the V gene TRBV25-1; TCRdb returns TRBD2, unconfirmable since there is no DNA. The length of the CDR3 is 20 residues. Looked up from germline, CDR1 is MGHDK and CDR2 is SYGVNS. This CDR3 is CASSRKKVGVHTGGGYEQYF.

This chain joins TRBV6-1 and TRBJ2-2. The CDR3 consists of 17 residues. Germline assignment: CDR1 MNHNS and CDR2 SASEGT. The CDR3 region is CASRRTRSEHNTGELFF.

The rearrangement joins TRBV20-1 to TRBJ2-6. Germline V gene lookup returns CDR1 DFQATT and CDR2 SNEGSKA (reference sequence). The CDR3 has 15 residues. This chain's CDR3 is CSAGESSSGANVLTF.

The rearrangement joins TRBV7-9 to TRBJ2-7; TCRdb's D call of TRBD1 is untestable without DNA. CDR1 and CDR2 (germline): SEHNR, FQNEAQ (reference sequence). CDR3 size: 16 residues. The CDR3: CASSLRPGQGSYEQYF.

V is TRBV7-9 and J is TRBJ1-1. CDR3 length: 15 residues. Germline CDR1 and CDR2: SEHNR and FQNEAQ (reference sequence). The CDR3 reads CASSLVGIRNTEAFF.

The chain joins TRBV20-1 to TRBJ2-5. Germline CDR1 is DFQATT and CDR2 is SNEGSKA (reference sequence). This CDR3 contains 14 residues. CDR3 loop: CSAPRPWARETQYF.

The chain recombines TRBV7-9 with TRBJ2-5; TCRdb calls TRBD2, which cannot be checked without DNA. This CDR3 is 13 amino acids long. Germline V gene sequence: CDR1 SEHNR, CDR2 FQNEAQ (reference sequence). The CDR3 loop reads CASSPSAQETQYF.

The rearrangement links TRBV20-1 to TRBJ2-3; TCRdb lists TRBD1, though no DNA is available to test this call. CDR1 and CDR2 from the germline V gene are DFQATT and SNEGSKA (reference sequence). This CDR3 contains 15 residues. CDR3 loop: CSARAPGGVGDTQYF.

CDR3 sequence reads: CASSAQGNYGYTF. The chain employs TRBV5-5 and TRBJ1-2; TCRdb picks TRBD1, but there is no DNA to check that call. There are 13 residues in the CDR3. Germline V gene data show CDR1 as SGHKS and CDR2 as YYEKEE (reference sequence).

The chain uses TRBV12-3 or TRBV12-4 and TRBJ2-1. This CDR3 comprises 14 residues. The CDR3 loop reads CASSNHQDGNEQFF.

The chain recombines TRBV14 with TRBJ2-6; TCRdb returns TRBD2, unconfirmable since there is no DNA. The CDR3 runs 19 residues. Per the germline V gene, CDR1 is SGHDN and CDR2 is FVKESK. The CDR3 region is CASSQGLAGGGSGANVLTF. Supplemented by reference TRBV14 and TRBJ2-6, the full variable domain reads EAGVTQFPSHSVIEKGQTVTLRCDPISGHDNLYWYRRVMGKEIKFLLHFVKESKQDESGMPNNRFLAERTGGTYSTLKVQPAELEDSGVYFCASSQGLAGGGSGANVLTFGAGSRLTVL.

V usage is TRBV6-1 and J usage is TRBJ1-2; TCRdb selects TRBD1, and the lack of DNA leaves this call unchecked. This CDR3 has 13 residues. The V gene's germline CDR1 is MNHNS and CDR2 SASEGT. The CDR3 loop is CASTRGLGYGYTF.